The 19 T cell receptor beta chains given below trace back to one sample, sequenced in a study of shared clonotypes between healthy human individuals. Sequencing used immunoSEQ multiplex PCR; TCRdb keeps in-frame clones, though not all of them. The sample records roughly 2.2 million clones, approximately 93% being singletons. Sequenced sample: naive CD4+ T cells from PBMCs. Subset noted: CD45RA+ positively selected. These receptors were collected from a man aged 18-30 years in good health. Some clones in this sample may be carry-over from other donors' samples.

The table lists this clone with a count of one. This same CDR3 is encoded by further DNA sequences in the sample. The V and J genes are TRBV28 and TRBJ1-5; tentatively, D is TRBD1 (6 bases). Trimming removed 5 bases from V and 2 bases from J, with 7 bases in between. The CDR3 totals 13 residues. Germline V gene lookup returns CDR1 MDHEN and CDR2 SYDVKM. CDR3 protein: CASSNRGNQPQHF. CDR3 DNA sequence: TGTGCCAGCAGTAACAGGGGCAATCAGCCCCAGCATTTT.

The chain has TRBV7-9 and TRBJ2-7; D is unresolved. CDR3 length: 13 amino acids. The germline V gene has CDR1 SEHNR and CDR2 FQNEAQ (reference sequence). Trimming stripped 0 bases from V and 8 bases from J, with 11 bases between. The CDR3 DNA follows: TGTGCCAGCAGCTTAGCGGCCGGCGCTAAGCAGTACTTC. Amino acids: CASSLAAGAKQYF.

CDR3 residues: CASSLETRYVNEQFF. For the CDR3, the DNA is TGTGCCAGCAGCTTGGAGACTAGATATGTAAATGAGCAGTTCTTC. The V call is TRBV5-4, the J call TRBJ2-1, with a weak D call TRBD2 (6 bases). Germline V CDR1 and CDR2: SGHNT, YYREEE (reference sequence). V was pared by 0 bases and J by 7 bases, with 14 bases between. The CDR3 contains 15 residues.

This chain links TRBV28 with TRBJ2-7, with 9 positions matching TRBD1. Germline V gives CDR1 MDHEN, CDR2 SYDVKM. Trimming removed 5 bases from V and 2 bases from J; junction bases left unmatched: 28. This CDR3 contains 22 residues. CDR3 sequence (DNA): TGTGCCAGCAGTCCCCACCAATTTTTCTCCGGGACAGGGCCTTCCCGCCCCTACGAGCAGTACTTC. It specifies CASSPHQFFSGTGPSRPYEQYF.

With respect to this clone: Distinct nucleotide sequences in the sample also encode this CDR3. The chain combines TRBV18 with TRBJ1-1, with D perhaps TRBD1 (5 bases). Germline loops: CDR1 KGHSH, CDR2 LQKENI. CDR3 length: 14 residues. With 6 bases removed from V and 1 base from J, the gap between germline ends came to 12 bases. CDR3: CASSAGQGNTEAFF. The CDR3 nucleotides read TGTGCCAGCTCGGCCGGGCAGGGGAACACTGAAGCTTTCTTT.

As for this clone: Other DNA sequences in this specimen translate into the identical CDR3. The chain is built from TRBV5-1 and TRBJ2-3; D ambiguous. V lost 0 bases, J lost 2 bases, and 4 bases lay in between. The germline V gene has CDR1 SGHRS and CDR2 YFSETQ. The CDR3 consists of 13 residues. CDR3 in amino acids: CASSLDNTDTQYF. The CDR3 DNA is TGCGCCAGCAGCTTGGACAACACAGATACGCAGTATTTT.

The chain has TRBV7-8 and TRBJ1-1; 11 bases are a match to TRBD1. The junction had 6 bases not matched to a gene; V was cut back by 5 bases and J by 4 bases. CDR3 length: 15 amino acids. Germline CDR1 is SGHVS and CDR2 is FQNEAQ. CDR3 sequence: CASSAAGTGGTEAFF. The CDR3 DNA is TGTGCCAGCAGCGCGGCCGGGACAGGGGGCACTGAAGCTTTCTTT.

This clone is a singleton in its sample. The chain recombines TRBV11-2 with TRBJ1-1; 7 bases align to TRBD1. Looked up from germline, CDR1 is SGHAT and CDR2 is FQNNGV. The ends lost 5 bases at V and 1 base at J; junction bases unmatched: 1. The CDR3 runs 13 residues. The CDR3 here is CASSQGGNTEAFF. The CDR3 DNA sequence: TGTGCCAGCAGCCAGGGGGGGAACACTGAAGCTTTCTTT.

CDR3 sequence: CASSPSSGLPGAFF. Written as DNA, the CDR3 is TGCGCCAGCAGCCCCTCATCAGGGCTGCCGGGAGCTTTCTTT. The chain joins TRBV4-1 to TRBJ1-1; possible D gene TRBD1, 5 bases. The germline V and J ends were trimmed by 4 bases and 10 bases, with 19 bases remaining between them. This CDR3 region has 14 residues. In germline, CDR1 is MGHRA, CDR2 YSYEKL.

The gene calls are TRBV5-1 and TRBJ1-2; no clear D gene. Trimming removed 5 bases from V and 5 bases from J, with 16 bases in between. This CDR3 has 14 residues. Germline assignment: CDR1 SGHRS and CDR2 YFSETQ. The CDR3 coding sequence is TGCGCCAGCAGAACGGAAACGGTGGGTTATGGCTACACCTTC. It encodes CASRTETVGYGYTF. Using reference TRBV5-1 and TRBJ1-2 for the parts outside the CDR3, the full variable domain is KAGVTQTPRYLIKTRGQQVTLSCSPISGHRSVSWYQQTPGQGLQFLFEYFSETQRNKGNFPGRFSGRQFSNSRSEMNVSTLELGDSALYLCASRTETVGYGYTFGSGTRLTVV.

Regarding this clone: This same CDR3 is encoded by further DNA sequences in the sample. The gene calls are TRBV28 and TRBJ2-7; no definite D call. This CDR3 spans 12 amino acids. Germline CDR1 is MDHEN and CDR2 is SYDVKM. The V end lost 6 bases, the J end lost 2 bases, and 8 bases lay between the germline ends. CDR3 sequence reads: CASSLSPYEQYF. Here the CDR3 DNA reads TGTGCCAGCAGCCTTTCCCCCTACGAGCAGTACTTC.

The chain uses TRBV19 and TRBJ2-3; a possible D gene is TRBD2 (5 bases). CDR1 is LNHDA, CDR2 SQIVND, per germline (reference sequence). Trimming pared 9 bases from V and 5 bases from J, leaving 18 bases between. The CDR3 loop spans 14 amino acids. The CDR3 region is CASGLSHGVDTQYF. CDR3 DNA: TGTGCCAGCGGACTCTCACATGGTGTAGATACGCAGTATTTT.

The rearrangement uses TRBV7-3 and TRBJ2-3, with TRBD2 identical over 8 bases. Trimming took 0 bases from V and 6 from J; bases not matched to a gene: 5. The CDR3 length is 15 residues. Germline lookup yields CDR1 SGHTA and CDR2 FQGTGA. The DNA of the CDR3 is TGTGCCAGCAGCTTAACGGGGACTAGTCCCGATACGCAGTATTTT. Translated: CASSLTGTSPDTQYF.

On this clone itself: Other DNA sequences in this sample translate to the same CDR3. The genes are TRBV11-2 and TRBJ2-6; TRBD2 is a possible D gene (5 bases). With 5 bases removed from V and 1 base from J, the gap between germline ends came to 9 bases. Germline loops: CDR1 SGHAT, CDR2 FQNNGV. The CDR3 runs 15 residues. CDR3 coding DNA: TGTGCCAGCAGCCCCCGAGGGTCTGGGGCCAACGTCCTGACTTTC. Translated: CASSPRGSGANVLTF.

The table lists this clone with a count of one. The chain combines TRBV29-1 with TRBJ1-5; D perhaps matches TRBD1 (6 bases). The germline CDR1 and CDR2 sequences are SQVTM and ANQGSEA. V was pared by 5 bases and J by 7 bases, with 15 bases between. This CDR3 contains 13 residues. For the CDR3, the DNA is TGCAGCGTTTCTTCAGGGGCGGGACAGCCCCAGCATTTT. Translated: CSVSSGAGQPQHF.

The chain carries TRBV27 and TRBJ2-1; 12 nucleotides agree with TRBD2. Germline trimming cut 5 bases from V and 10 bases from J; bases unmatched to any gene: 18. Per germline, CDR1 MNHEY and CDR2 SMNVEV (reference sequence). The CDR3 spans 18 residues. Written as DNA, the CDR3 is TGTGCCAGCAGTCCCATCCCCCAGGCTAGCGGGAGGGGCTCCGAGCAGTTCTTC. This codes for CASSPIPQASGRGSEQFF.

V gene TRBV7-2 combines with J gene TRBJ2-7, with unresolved D. This CDR3 spans 13 amino acids. The V gene lost 4 bases and the J gene lost 3 bases, with 10 bases spanning the gap. Per the germline V gene, CDR1 is SGHTA and CDR2 is FQGNSA. CDR3 amino acids: CASSSDGNYEQYF. CDR3 DNA: TGTGCCAGCAGCTCGGACGGAAACTACGAGCAGTACTTC.

This chain joins TRBV4-1 and TRBJ2-1; 9 bases agree with TRBD2. Germline CDR1 and CDR2: MGHRA and YSYEKL. The CDR3 runs 17 residues. V was pared by 3 bases and J by 8 bases, with 14 bases of the junction left unmatched. This chain's CDR3 is CASSQVTPAGGPDEQFF. The CDR3 bases are TGCGCCAGCAGCCAGGTAACCCCCGCGGGAGGGCCCGATGAGCAGTTCTTC.

The rearrangement links TRBV5-1 to TRBJ2-1; a possible D gene is TRBD2 (5 bases). This CDR3 contains 15 residues. V was shortened by 0 bases and J by 4 bases, with 11 bases between the two germline ends. Germline lookup yields CDR1 SGHRS and CDR2 YFSETQ. The CDR3 nucleotides read TGCGCCAGCAGCTTGGCGTCAGCGGAGTACAATGAGCAGTTCTTC. Translated: CASSLASAEYNEQFF.